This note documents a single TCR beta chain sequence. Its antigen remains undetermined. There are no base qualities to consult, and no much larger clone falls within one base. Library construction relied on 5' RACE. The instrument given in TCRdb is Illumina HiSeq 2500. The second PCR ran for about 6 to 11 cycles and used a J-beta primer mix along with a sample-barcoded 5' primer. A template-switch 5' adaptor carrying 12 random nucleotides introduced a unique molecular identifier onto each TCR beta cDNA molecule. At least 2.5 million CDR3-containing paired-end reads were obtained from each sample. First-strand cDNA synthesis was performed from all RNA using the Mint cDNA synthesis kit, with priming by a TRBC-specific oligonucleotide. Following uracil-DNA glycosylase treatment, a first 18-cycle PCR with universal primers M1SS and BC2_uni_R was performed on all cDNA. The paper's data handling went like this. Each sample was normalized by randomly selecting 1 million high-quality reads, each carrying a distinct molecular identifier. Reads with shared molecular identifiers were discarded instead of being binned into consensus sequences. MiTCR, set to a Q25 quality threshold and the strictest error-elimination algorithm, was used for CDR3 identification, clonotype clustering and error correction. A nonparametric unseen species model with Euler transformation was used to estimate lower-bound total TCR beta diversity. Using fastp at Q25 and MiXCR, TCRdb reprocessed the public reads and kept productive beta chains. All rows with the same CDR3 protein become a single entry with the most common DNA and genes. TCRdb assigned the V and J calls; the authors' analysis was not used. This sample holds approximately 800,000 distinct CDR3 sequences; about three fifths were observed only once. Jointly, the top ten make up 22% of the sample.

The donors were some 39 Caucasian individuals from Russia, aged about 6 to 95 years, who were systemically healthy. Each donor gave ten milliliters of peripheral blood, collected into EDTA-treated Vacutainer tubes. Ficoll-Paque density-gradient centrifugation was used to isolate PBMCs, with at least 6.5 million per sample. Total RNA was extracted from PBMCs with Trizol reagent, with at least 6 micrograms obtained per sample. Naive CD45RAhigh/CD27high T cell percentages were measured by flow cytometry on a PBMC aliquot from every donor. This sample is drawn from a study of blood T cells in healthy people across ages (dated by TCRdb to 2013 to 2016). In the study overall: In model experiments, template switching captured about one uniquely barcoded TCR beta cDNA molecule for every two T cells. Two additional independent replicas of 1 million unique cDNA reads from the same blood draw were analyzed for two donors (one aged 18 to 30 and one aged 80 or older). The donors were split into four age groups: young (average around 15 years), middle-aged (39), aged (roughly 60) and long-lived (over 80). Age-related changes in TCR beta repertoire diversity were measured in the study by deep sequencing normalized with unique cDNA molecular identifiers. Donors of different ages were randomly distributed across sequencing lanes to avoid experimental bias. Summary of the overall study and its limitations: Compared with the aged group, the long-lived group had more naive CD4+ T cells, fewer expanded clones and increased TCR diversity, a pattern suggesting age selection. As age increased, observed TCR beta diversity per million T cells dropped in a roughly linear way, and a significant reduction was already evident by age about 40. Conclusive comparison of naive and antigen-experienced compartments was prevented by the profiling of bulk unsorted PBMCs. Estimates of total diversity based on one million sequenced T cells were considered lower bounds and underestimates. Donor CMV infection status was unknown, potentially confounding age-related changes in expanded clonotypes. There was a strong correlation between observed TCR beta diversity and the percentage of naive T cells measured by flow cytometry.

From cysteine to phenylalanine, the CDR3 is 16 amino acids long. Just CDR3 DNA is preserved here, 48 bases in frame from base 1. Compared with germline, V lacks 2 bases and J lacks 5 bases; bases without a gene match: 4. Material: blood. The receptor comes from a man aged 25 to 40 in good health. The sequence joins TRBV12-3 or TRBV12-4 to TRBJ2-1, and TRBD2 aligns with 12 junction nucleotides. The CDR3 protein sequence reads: CASSLLAGGTNNEQFF. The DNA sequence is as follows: TGTGCCAGCAGTTTACTAGCGGGGGGGACGAACAATGAGCAGTTCTTC.